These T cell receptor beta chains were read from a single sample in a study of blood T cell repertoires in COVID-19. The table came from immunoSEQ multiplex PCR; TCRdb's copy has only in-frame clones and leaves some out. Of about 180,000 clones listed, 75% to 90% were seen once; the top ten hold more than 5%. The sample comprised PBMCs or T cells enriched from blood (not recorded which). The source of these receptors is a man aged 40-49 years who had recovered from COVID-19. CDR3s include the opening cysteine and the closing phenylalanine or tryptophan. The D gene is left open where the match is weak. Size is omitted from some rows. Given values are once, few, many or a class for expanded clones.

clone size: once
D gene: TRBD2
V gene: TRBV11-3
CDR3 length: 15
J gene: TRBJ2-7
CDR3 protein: CASTPSGGLVDEQYF
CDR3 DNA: TGTGCCAGCACCCCGAGCGGGGGTTTGGTCGACGAGCAGTACTTC

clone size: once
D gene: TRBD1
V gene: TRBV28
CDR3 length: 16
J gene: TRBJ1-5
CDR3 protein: CASSLTGGRGNQPQHF
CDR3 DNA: TGTGCCAGCAGTCTAACAGGGGGTCGCGGCAATCAGCCCCAGCATTTT

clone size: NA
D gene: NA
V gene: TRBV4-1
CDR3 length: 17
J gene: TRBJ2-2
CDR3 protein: CASSQVDLGLNTGELFF
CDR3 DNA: TGCGCCAGCAGCCAAGTAGATCTGGGACTCAACACCGGGGAGCTGTTTTTT

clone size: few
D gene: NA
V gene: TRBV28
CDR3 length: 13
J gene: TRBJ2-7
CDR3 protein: CASRNSAFYEQYF
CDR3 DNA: TGTGCCAGCCGGAACAGTGCCTTCTACGAGCAGTACTTC

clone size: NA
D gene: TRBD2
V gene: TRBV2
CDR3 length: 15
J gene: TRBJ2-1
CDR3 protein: CASSKTSGSTNEQFF
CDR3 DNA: TGTGCCAGCAGTAAGACTAGCGGGAGCACCAATGAGCAGTTCTTC

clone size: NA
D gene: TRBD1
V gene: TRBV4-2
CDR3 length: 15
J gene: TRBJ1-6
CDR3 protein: CASSQDGDRNSPLHF
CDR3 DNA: TGTGCCAGCAGCCAAGATGGGGACAGAAATTCACCCCTCCACTTT

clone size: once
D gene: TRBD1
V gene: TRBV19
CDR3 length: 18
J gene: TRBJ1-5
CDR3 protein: CATATLRQGLHYNQPQHF
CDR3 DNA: TGTGCCACCGCCACGCTAAGACAGGGGTTGCACTACAATCAGCCCCAGCATTTT

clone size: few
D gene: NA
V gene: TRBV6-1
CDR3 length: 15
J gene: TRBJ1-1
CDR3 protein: CASSEASGLYTEAFF
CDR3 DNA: TGTGCCAGCAGTGAAGCATCAGGGCTATACACTGAAGCTTTCTTT

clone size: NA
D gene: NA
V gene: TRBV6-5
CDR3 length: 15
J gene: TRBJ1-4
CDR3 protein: CASSTTRATNEKLFF
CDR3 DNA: TGTGCCAGCAGCACAACCAGGGCTACTAATGAAAAACTGTTTTTT

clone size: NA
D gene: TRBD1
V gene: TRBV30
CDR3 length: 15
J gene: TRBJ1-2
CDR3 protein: CAWSAGTVGNYGYTF
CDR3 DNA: TGTGCCTGGAGTGCCGGGACAGTTGGAAACTATGGCTACACCTTC

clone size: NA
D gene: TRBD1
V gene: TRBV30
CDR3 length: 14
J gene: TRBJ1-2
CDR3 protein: CAWSTDRDVDGYTF
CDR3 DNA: TGTGCCTGGAGTACCGACAGGGATGTCGATGGCTACACCTTC

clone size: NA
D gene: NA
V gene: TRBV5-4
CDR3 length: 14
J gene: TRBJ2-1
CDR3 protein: CASSLDRVINEQFF
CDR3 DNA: TGTGCCAGCAGCTTGGACAGGGTTATCAATGAGCAGTTCTTC

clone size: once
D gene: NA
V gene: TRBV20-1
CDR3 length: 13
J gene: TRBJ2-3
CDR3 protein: CSASKGFGDTQYF
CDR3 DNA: TGCAGTGCTAGTAAGGGGTTCGGAGATACGCAGTATTTT

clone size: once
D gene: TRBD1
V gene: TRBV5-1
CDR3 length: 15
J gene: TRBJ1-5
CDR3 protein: CASSWDREGDQPQHF
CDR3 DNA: TGCGCCAGCAGCTGGGACAGGGAAGGTGATCAGCCCCAGCATTTT

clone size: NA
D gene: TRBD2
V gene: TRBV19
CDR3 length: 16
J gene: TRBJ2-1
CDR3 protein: CASSSLLAGRYNEQFF
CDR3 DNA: TGTGCCAGTAGTTCCTTACTAGCGGGAAGGTACAATGAGCAGTTCTTC

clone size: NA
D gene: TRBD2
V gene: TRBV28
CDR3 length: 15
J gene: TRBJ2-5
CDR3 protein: CASSLVSGRGETQYF
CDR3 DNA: TGTGCCAGCAGTTTAGTTAGCGGGAGGGGGGAGACCCAGTACTTC

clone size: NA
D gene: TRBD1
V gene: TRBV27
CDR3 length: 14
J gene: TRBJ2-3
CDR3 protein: CASRATGGPDTQYF
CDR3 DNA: TGTGCCAGCAGGGCAACAGGGGGGCCAGATACGCAGTATTTT

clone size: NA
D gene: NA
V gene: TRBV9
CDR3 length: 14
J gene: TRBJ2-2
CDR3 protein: CASSVATEAGELFF
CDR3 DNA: TGTGCCAGCAGCGTAGCTACGGAGGCCGGGGAGCTGTTTTTT

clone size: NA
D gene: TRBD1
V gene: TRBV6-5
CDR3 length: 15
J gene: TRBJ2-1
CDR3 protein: CASRNTGASASEQFF
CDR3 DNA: TGTGCCAGCAGAAATACAGGGGCTTCAGCCTCTGAGCAGTTCTTC

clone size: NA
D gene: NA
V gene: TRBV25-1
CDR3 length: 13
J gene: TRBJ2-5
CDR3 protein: CASSTGFQETQYF
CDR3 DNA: TGTGCCAGCAGTACAGGGTTTCAAGAGACCCAGTACTTC

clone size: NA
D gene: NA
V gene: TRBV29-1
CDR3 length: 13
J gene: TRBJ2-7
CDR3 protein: CSARTELSYEQYF
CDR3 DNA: TGCAGCGCCCGGACAGAGCTTTCCTACGAGCAGTACTTC

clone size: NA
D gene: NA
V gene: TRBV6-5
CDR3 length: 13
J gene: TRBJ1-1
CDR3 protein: CASSSQGHTEAFF
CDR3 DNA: TGTGCCAGCAGCTCACAGGGTCACACTGAAGCTTTCTTT

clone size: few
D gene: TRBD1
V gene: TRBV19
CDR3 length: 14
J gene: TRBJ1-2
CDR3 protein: CASRPTGGIYGYTF
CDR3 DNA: TGTGCCAGTAGACCTACAGGGGGAATCTATGGCTACACCTTC

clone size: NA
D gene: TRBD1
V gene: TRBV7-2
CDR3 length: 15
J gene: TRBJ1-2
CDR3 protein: CASSLGDRINYGYTF
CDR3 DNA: TGTGCCAGCAGCTTAGGGGACAGGATCAACTATGGCTACACCTTC

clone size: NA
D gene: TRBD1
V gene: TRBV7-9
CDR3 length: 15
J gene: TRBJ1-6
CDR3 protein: CASSSPGQGNSPLHF
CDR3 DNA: TGTGCCAGCAGCTCACCGGGACAGGGTAATTCACCCCTCCACTTT

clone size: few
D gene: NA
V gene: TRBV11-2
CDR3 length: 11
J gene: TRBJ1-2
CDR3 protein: CASSFLGGYTF
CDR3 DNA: TGTGCCAGCAGCTTTCTCGGTGGCTACACCTTC

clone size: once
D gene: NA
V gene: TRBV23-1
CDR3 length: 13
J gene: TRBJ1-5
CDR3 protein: CASGNDGDQPQHF
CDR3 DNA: TGCGCCAGTGGTAATGACGGGGATCAGCCCCAGCATTTT

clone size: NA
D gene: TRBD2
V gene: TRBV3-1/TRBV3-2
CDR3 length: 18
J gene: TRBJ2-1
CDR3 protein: CASSPLGNSGGIYNEQFF
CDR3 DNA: TGTGCCAGCAGCCCCCTCGGTAATAGCGGGGGTATATACAATGAGCAGTTCTTC

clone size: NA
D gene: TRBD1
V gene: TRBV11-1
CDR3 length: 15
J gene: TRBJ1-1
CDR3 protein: CASSPRDRQNTEAFF
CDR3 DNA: TGTGCCAGCAGCCCCCGGGACAGACAGAACACTGAAGCTTTCTTT

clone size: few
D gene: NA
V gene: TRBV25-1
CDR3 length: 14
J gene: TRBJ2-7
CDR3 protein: CASSEVDVYGEQYF
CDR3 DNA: TGTGCCAGCAGTGAGGTTGATGTTTACGGCGAGCAGTACTTC

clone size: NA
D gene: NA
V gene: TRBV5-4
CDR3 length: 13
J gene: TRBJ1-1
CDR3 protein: CASSLAGGSEAFF
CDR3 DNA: TGTGCCAGCAGCCTTGCGGGGGGCTCTGAAGCTTTCTTT

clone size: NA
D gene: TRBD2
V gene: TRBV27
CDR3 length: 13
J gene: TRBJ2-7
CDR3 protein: CATGWGGIDEQYF
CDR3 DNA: TGTGCCACAGGGTGGGGGGGTATCGACGAGCAGTACTTC

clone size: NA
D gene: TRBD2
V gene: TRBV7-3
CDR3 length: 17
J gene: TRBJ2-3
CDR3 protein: CASSLLGSGGAPDTQYF
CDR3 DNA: TGTGCCAGCAGCTTATTAGGTAGCGGGGGGGCCCCAGATACGCAGTATTTT

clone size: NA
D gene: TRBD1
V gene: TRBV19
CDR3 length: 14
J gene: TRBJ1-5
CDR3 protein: CAQGETFGNQPQHF
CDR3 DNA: TGTGCACAGGGGGAGACCTTTGGCAATCAGCCCCAGCATTTT

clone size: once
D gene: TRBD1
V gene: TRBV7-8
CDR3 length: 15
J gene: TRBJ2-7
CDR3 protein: CASRRTGQGFHEQYF
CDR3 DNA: TGTGCCAGCAGACGTACGGGACAGGGTTTTCACGAGCAGTACTTC

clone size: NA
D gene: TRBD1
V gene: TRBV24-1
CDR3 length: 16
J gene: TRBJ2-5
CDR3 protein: CATSDLRQQGVETQYF
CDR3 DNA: TGTGCCACCAGTGATTTACGGCAACAGGGGGTGGAGACCCAGTACTTC

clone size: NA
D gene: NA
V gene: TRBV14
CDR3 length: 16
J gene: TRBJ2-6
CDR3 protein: CASSQPVFSGANVLTF
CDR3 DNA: TGTGCCAGCAGCCAACCCGTCTTCTCTGGGGCCAACGTCCTGACTTTC

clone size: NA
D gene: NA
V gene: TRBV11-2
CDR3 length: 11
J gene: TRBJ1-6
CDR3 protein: CASSSGSPLHF
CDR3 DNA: TGTGCCAGCAGCTCGGGATCACCCCTCCACTTT

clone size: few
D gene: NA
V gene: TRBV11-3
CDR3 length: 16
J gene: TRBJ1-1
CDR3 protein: CASSLTPVGGAGEAFF
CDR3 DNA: TGTGCCAGCAGCTTAACGCCCGTGGGGGGGGCCGGGGAAGCTTTCTTT

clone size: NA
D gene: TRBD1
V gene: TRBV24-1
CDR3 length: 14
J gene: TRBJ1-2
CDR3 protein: CATSDPGQAYGYTF
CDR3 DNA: TGTGCCACCAGTGACCCGGGACAGGCCTATGGCTACACCTTC

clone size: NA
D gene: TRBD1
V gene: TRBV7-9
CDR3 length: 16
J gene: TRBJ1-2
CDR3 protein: CASSLVPDRGNYGYTF
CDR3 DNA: TGTGCCAGCAGCTTAGTTCCCGACAGGGGAAACTATGGCTACACCTTC

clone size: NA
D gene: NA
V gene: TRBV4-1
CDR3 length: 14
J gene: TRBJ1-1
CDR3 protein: CASSQDLRNTEAFF
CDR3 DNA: TGCGCCAGCAGTCAAGATCTCAGGAACACTGAAGCTTTCTTT

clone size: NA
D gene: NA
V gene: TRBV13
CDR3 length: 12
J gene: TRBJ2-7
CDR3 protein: CASSRGPYEQYF
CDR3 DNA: TGTGCCAGCAGCAGAGGCCCCTACGAGCAGTACTTC

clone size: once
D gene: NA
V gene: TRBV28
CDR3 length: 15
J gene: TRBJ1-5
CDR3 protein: CASSLGGVSNQPQHF
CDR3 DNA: TGTGCCAGCAGCCTAGGCGGGGTTAGCAATCAGCCCCAGCATTTT

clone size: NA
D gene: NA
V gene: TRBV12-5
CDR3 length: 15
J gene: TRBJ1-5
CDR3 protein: CASGCEEDRRPPQHF
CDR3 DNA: TGTGCTAGTGGATGCGAGGAAGATCGACGTCCGCCCCAGCATTTT

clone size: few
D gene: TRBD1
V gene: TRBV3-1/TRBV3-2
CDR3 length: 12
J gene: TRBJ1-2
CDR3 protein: CASSQAGGGYTF
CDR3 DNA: TGTGCCAGCAGCCAAGCAGGGGGTGGCTACACCTTC

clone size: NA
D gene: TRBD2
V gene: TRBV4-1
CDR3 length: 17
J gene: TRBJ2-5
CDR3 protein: CASSQINLGLTKETQYF
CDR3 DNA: TGCGCCAGCAGCCAGATAAATTTGGGACTAACTAAAGAGACCCAGTACTTC